Listed below are T cell receptor beta chains from one sample, sequenced in a study of T cell changes during pregnancy in multiple sclerosis. TCRdb keeps only in-frame clones here, not all; method: immunoSEQ multiplex PCR. The data contain around 52,000 clones, about 90% of them singletons. The specimen comprised CD4+ T cells from peripheral blood mononuclear cells, sampled in the second trimester of pregnancy. All receptors derive from a female donor with multiple sclerosis, enrolled in a pregnancy study. Both conserved end residues are part of each CDR3. Fields, in order: clone size, J gene, V gene, D gene, CDR3 protein, CDR3 DNA. D genes are given only for firm matches. Part of the rows lack a size; the others show once, few, many or a class for expanded clones.

clone size: once
J gene: TRBJ1-5
V gene: TRBV5-4
D gene: .
CDR3 protein: CASSTDRNQPQHF
CDR3 DNA: TGTGCCAGCAGCACCGACAGGAATCAGCCCCAGCATTTT

clone size: .
J gene: TRBJ1-5
V gene: TRBV28
D gene: .
CDR3 protein: CASSSQPQHF
CDR3 DNA: TGTGCCAGCTCCAGTCAGCCCCAGCATTTT

clone size: .
J gene: TRBJ2-3
V gene: TRBV6-1
D gene: TRBD1
CDR3 protein: CASSVRQGVTDTQYF
CDR3 DNA: TGTGCCAGCAGTGTACGACAGGGGGTCACAGATACGCAGTATTTT

clone size: .
J gene: TRBJ1-2
V gene: TRBV19
D gene: .
CDR3 protein: CASSIDRVFGYTF
CDR3 DNA: TGTGCCAGTAGTATAGATCGAGTATTTGGCTACACCTTC

clone size: .
J gene: TRBJ2-7
V gene: TRBV6-1
D gene: .
CDR3 protein: CASNRDSLYEQYF
CDR3 DNA: TGTGCCAGCAACCGGGACTCCCTATACGAGCAGTACTTC

clone size: .
J gene: TRBJ1-2
V gene: TRBV11-2
D gene: .
CDR3 protein: CASSFTSRGDLGGYTF
CDR3 DNA: TGTGCCAGCAGCTTTACGTCCAGGGGAGATTTGGGGGGCTACACCTTC

clone size: .
J gene: TRBJ2-7
V gene: TRBV29-1
D gene: TRBD2
CDR3 protein: CSVGRGGREQYF
CDR3 DNA: TGCAGCGTTGGTCGGGGGGGCCGCGAGCAGTACTTC

clone size: .
J gene: TRBJ1-2
V gene: TRBV28
D gene: TRBD1
CDR3 protein: CASSRTGIAYGYTF
CDR3 DNA: TGTGCCAGCAGTCGGACAGGGATTGCCTATGGCTACACCTTC

clone size: once
J gene: TRBJ2-7
V gene: TRBV10-3
D gene: TRBD2
CDR3 protein: CAIRETSGSTYEQYF
CDR3 DNA: TGTGCCATCAGGGAGACTAGCGGGAGTACGTACGAGCAGTACTTC

clone size: .
J gene: TRBJ2-3
V gene: TRBV27
D gene: TRBD2
CDR3 protein: CASSYSGRAVSTDTQYF
CDR3 DNA: TGTGCCAGCAGTTATAGCGGGAGGGCCGTGAGTACAGATACGCAGTATTTT

clone size: once
J gene: TRBJ2-1
V gene: TRBV7-2
D gene: .
CDR3 protein: CASSLGLAWYEQFF
CDR3 DNA: TGTGCCAGCAGCTTAGGGCTAGCGTGGTATGAGCAGTTCTTC

clone size: once
J gene: TRBJ1-1
V gene: TRBV27
D gene: .
CDR3 protein: CASSAFGVGTEAFF
CDR3 DNA: TGTGCCAGCAGCGCTTTCGGGGTAGGAACTGAAGCTTTCTTT

clone size: .
J gene: TRBJ2-5
V gene: TRBV29-1
D gene: .
CDR3 protein: CSVEGRGAETQYF
CDR3 DNA: TGCAGCGTTGAGGGGAGGGGGGCAGAGACCCAGTACTTC

clone size: .
J gene: TRBJ1-4
V gene: TRBV30
D gene: .
CDR3 protein: CAWNRQAINEKLFF
CDR3 DNA: TGTGCCTGGAACCGACAGGCGATAAATGAAAAACTGTTTTTT

clone size: .
J gene: TRBJ2-7
V gene: TRBV30
D gene: .
CDR3 protein: CAWTLRDTYEQYF
CDR3 DNA: TGTGCCTGGACTCTGAGGGACACCTACGAGCAGTACTTC

clone size: .
J gene: TRBJ2-1
V gene: TRBV30
D gene: .
CDR3 protein: CAWIAGAGVEQFF
CDR3 DNA: TGTGCCTGGATTGCAGGTGCGGGTGTGGAGCAGTTCTTC

clone size: .
J gene: TRBJ2-3
V gene: TRBV7-9
D gene: TRBD2
CDR3 protein: CASSLTAGAEDTQYF
CDR3 DNA: TGTGCCAGCAGCTTGACGGCGGGAGCTGAAGATACGCAGTATTTT